One sample yielded the 25 T cell receptor beta chains listed below, sequenced in a study of memory CD4+ T cells and cytomegalovirus serostatus. Libraries were prepared by immunoSEQ multiplex PCR; TCRdb keeps only in-frame clonotypes and omits some of them. The table has 75,000 to 90,000 clones, approximately 80% seen once; the top ten hold around 0.8%. The sort gate was single viable CD3+CD4+CD8-CD45RO+ cells for memory CD4+ T cells. The specimen sequenced was memory CD4+ T cells from blood. These receptors all stem from an adult in good health and CMV-seronegative.

The chain couples TRBV19 to TRBJ1-2; D not certain. This CDR3 is built from 11 residues. V lost 3 bases and J 6 bases, leaving 5 bases between the germline ends. The germline gives CDR1 LNHDA, CDR2 SQIVND (reference sequence). The CDR3 protein is CASSILDGYTF. CDR3 bases: TGTGCCAGTAGTATTTTGGATGGCTACACCTTC. Together with reference TRBV19 and TRBJ1-2, the CDR3 gives the full variable domain: DGGITQSPKYLFRKEGQNVTLSCEQNLNHDAMYWYRQDPGQGLRLIYYSQIVNDFQKGDIAEGYSVSREKKESFPLTVTSAQKNPTAFYLCASSILDGYTFGSGTRLTVV.

The V gene is TRBV5-1, the J gene TRBJ2-6; 11 bases are a match to TRBD2. The V and J ends lost 2 bases and 0 bases, in that order; junction bases with no gene match: 13. The CDR3 runs 21 residues. Germline V gives CDR1 SGHRS, CDR2 YFSETQ. The CDR3 is CASSFVLAGGPSTSGANVLTF. The CDR3 DNA follows: TGCGCCAGCAGCTTTGTCCTAGCGGGGGGTCCATCCACCTCTGGGGCCAACGTCCTGACTTTC.

The V and J genes are TRBV10-3 and TRBJ1-5; possibly TRBD1 for D (5 bases). This CDR3 is 15 amino acids long. Deletions cut 4 bases from V and 0 bases from J, with 10 bases between. Germline assignment: CDR1 ENHRY and CDR2 SYGVKD. DNA for the CDR3: TGTGCCATCAGTGGTGGGGCGTATAGCAATCAGCCCCAGCATTTT. It specifies CAISGGAYSNQPQHF.

The chain uses TRBV30 and TRBJ1-4; a weak D match, TRBD1 (5 bases). Deletions cut 4 bases from V and 8 bases from J, with 11 bases between. Germline CDR1 is GTSNPN and CDR2 is SVGIG (reference sequence). CDR3 length: 12 amino acids. CDR3 region: CAWKGRLEKLFF. CDR3 DNA sequence: TGTGCCTGGAAGGGACGCCTAGAAAAACTGTTTTTT.

The V gene is TRBV7-6, the J gene TRBJ1-3, with D tentatively TRBD1 (5 bases). The CDR3 has 15 residues. V gave up 5 bases and J gave up 0 bases, with 11 bases separating them. CDR1 and CDR2 from the germline V gene are SGHVS and FNYEAQ. In DNA, the CDR3 is TGTGCCAGCAGCCACGACAGTACCTCTGGAAACACCATATATTTT. It codes for CASSHDSTSGNTIYF.

The chain combines TRBV18 with TRBJ1-6, with 7 positions matching TRBD1. Germline V CDR1 and CDR2: KGHSH, LQKENI. The CDR3 is made up of 19 amino acids. The J segment lost 2 bases and the V segment lost 3 bases, leaving 13 bases of the junction unmatched. CDR3 sequence (DNA): TGTGCCAGCTCACCCTTACGACAGGGACGGGAGACCTATAATTCACCCCTCCACTTT. Encoded protein: CASSPLRQGRETYNSPLHF.

This clone was observed a handful of times. The chain combines TRBV7-6 with TRBJ2-1; D possibly corresponds to TRBD1 (5 bases). The CDR3 runs to 12 residues. Trimming shortened V by 5 bases and J by 6 bases, and 8 bases separated the two germline ends. Germline lookup yields CDR1 SGHVS and CDR2 FNYEAQ. The CDR3 sequence is CASSLGLNEQFF. DNA for the CDR3: TGTGCCAGCAGCCTGGGGCTCAATGAGCAGTTCTTC.

V gene TRBV7-9 combines with J gene TRBJ1-3; maybe TRBD1 (5 bases). V lost 5 bases and J lost 2, with 10 bases in between. The CDR3 extends over 14 amino acids. CDR1 SEHNR and CDR2 FQNEAQ come from the germline V gene (reference sequence). CDR3 nucleotide sequence: TGTGCCAGCAGCGTAGTGGGGGCTGGAAACACCATATATTTT. This sequence encodes CASSVVGAGNTIYF.

This chain joins TRBV6-5 and TRBJ1-5; TRBD1 is a possible D gene (5 bases). The V gene lost 5 bases and the J gene lost 14 bases, with 13 bases spanning the gap. Germline-derived CDR1 and CDR2 are MNHEY and SVGAGI. The CDR3 runs to 11 residues. CDR3 region: CASSEIRVEHF. The CDR3 region has the DNA TGTGCCAGCAGTGAAATCAGGGTTGAGCATTTT.

The rearrangement joins TRBV11-2 to TRBJ1-4; the match to TRBD1 covers 9 bases. The germline CDR1 and CDR2 sequences are SGHAT and FQNNGV. V lost 5 bases and J lost 6; bases outside the gene matches: 1. The CDR3 extends over 13 amino acids. The CDR3 DNA sequence: TGTGCCAGCAGCCGGGACAGGGATGAAAAACTGTTTTTT. This translates into CASSRDRDEKLFF.

The sample holds one count of this clone. The J gene is TRBJ2-3, the V gene TRBV6-1; TRBD1 is a possible D gene (6 bases). V was pared by 4 bases and J by 8 bases, with 10 bases between. Germline lookup yields CDR1 MNHNS and CDR2 SASEGT. The CDR3 spans 12 residues. CDR3 loop: CASSVSRGTQYF. In nucleotides, the CDR3 is TGTGCCAGCAGTGTATCCAGGGGTACGCAGTATTTT.

The chain carries TRBV6-4 and TRBJ2-1; D might be TRBD2 (6 bases). V lost 5 bases, J lost 5 bases, and 10 bases lay in between. The CDR3 has 13 amino acids. The germline V gene has CDR1 MRHNA and CDR2 SNTAGT. The CDR3 sequence is CASSRELNNEQFF. CDR3 DNA: TGTGCCAGCAGTCGGGAGCTCAACAATGAGCAGTTCTTC.

CDR3 bases: TGCAGCGTCTCGTCACTGCTCCAAGAGACCCAGTACTTC. Amino acid sequence: CSVSSLLQETQYF. The chain uses TRBV29-1 and TRBJ2-5; no definite D call. Trimming left V 6 bases short and J 1 base short, with 12 bases between. Germline CDR1 SQVTM, CDR2 ANQGSEA. This CDR3 is built from 13 residues.

This chain connects TRBV9 to TRBJ1-2, with D perhaps matching TRBD1 (6 bases). Trimming stripped 6 bases from V and 2 bases from J, with 17 bases between. Looked up from germline, CDR1 is SGDLS and CDR2 is YYNGEE. The CDR3 totals 15 residues. The CDR3 DNA is TGTGCCAGCACCATGACAGGCCGAAGCAACTATGGCTACACCTTC. Translation gives CASTMTGRSNYGYTF.

V and J are TRBV9 and TRBJ2-1; TRBD1 aligns across 10 bases. The germline gives CDR1 SGDLS, CDR2 YYNGEE. The CDR3 is made up of 18 amino acids. Trimming removed 4 bases from V and 9 bases from J; junction bases left unmatched: 19. CDR3 sequence reads: CASSPPRGQGPLWSEQFF. Written as DNA, the CDR3 is TGTGCCAGCAGCCCCCCGCGGGGACAGGGGCCTCTGTGGAGTGAGCAGTTCTTC. The whole variable domain, remainder taken from reference TRBV9 and TRBJ2-1, is DSGVTQTPKHLITATGQRVTLRCSPRSGDLSVYWYQQSLDQGLQFLIQYYNGEERAKGNILERFSAQQFPDLHSELNLSSLELGDSALYFCASSPPRGQGPLWSEQFFGPGTRLTVL.

The J gene is TRBJ2-1, the V gene TRBV5-5; 10 bases line up with TRBD2. V lost 4 bases to trimming and J lost 7 bases; unmatched junction nucleotides: 11. The CDR3 is made up of 16 amino acids. Looked up from germline, CDR1 is SGHKS and CDR2 is YYEKEE (reference sequence). The CDR3 sequence: CASSTKRGGHWNEQFF. The CDR3 DNA reads TGTGCCAGCAGCACGAAGCGGGGGGGCCATTGGAATGAGCAGTTCTTC. Complete variable domain (other parts from reference TRBV5-5 and TRBJ2-1): DAGVTQSPTHLIKTRGQQVTLRCSPISGHKSVSWYQQVLGQGPQFIFQYYEKEERGRGNFPDRFSARQFPNYSSELNVNALLLGDSALYLCASSTKRGGHWNEQFFGPGTRLTVL.

The V and J genes are TRBV7-9 and TRBJ1-4; D uncertain. Germline V gene sequence: CDR1 SEHNR, CDR2 FQNEAQ (reference sequence). This CDR3 contains 16 residues. The ends were cut back, 5 bases at V and 2 bases at J, with 15 bases in the middle. CDR3 sequence reads: CASSKVLGYTNEKLFF. CDR3 coding DNA: TGTGCCAGCAGCAAAGTCCTCGGGTATACTAATGAAAAACTGTTTTTT.

The chain joins TRBV19 to TRBJ1-2; 8 nucleotides agree with TRBD1. V was pared by 6 bases and J by 0 bases, with 6 bases of the junction left unmatched. Germline-derived CDR1 and CDR2 are LNHDA and SQIVND (reference sequence). This CDR3 contains 15 residues. The CDR3 sequence is CASREQGVANYGYTF. CDR3 bases: TGTGCCAGTAGAGAACAGGGGGTAGCTAACTATGGCTACACCTTC. Full variable domain (remainder filled in from reference TRBV19 and TRBJ1-2): DGGITQSPKYLFRKEGQNVTLSCEQNLNHDAMYWYRQDPGQGLRLIYYSQIVNDFQKGDIAEGYSVSREKKESFPLTVTSAQKNPTAFYLCASREQGVANYGYTFGSGTRLTVV.

V gene TRBV13 combines with J gene TRBJ2-7; maybe TRBD2 (6 bases). This CDR3 has 16 amino acids. Trimming removed 5 bases at V and 5 bases at J, with 22 bases between. CDR1 PRHDT and CDR2 FYEKMQ come from the germline V gene (reference sequence). The DNA for the CDR3 is TGTGCCAGCAGCCCCGCGGCAAGCGGGCGAGGCCACGAGCAGTACTTC. This gives the protein CASSPAASGRGHEQYF. Full variable domain (rest looked up from reference TRBV13 and TRBJ2-7): AAGVIQSPRHLIKEKRETATLKCYPIPRHDTVYWYQQGPGQDPQFLISFYEKMQSDKGSIPDRFSAQQFSDYHSELNMSSLELGDSALYFCASSPAASGRGHEQYFGPGTRLTVT.

A single count supports this clone. This chain connects TRBV9 to TRBJ2-3; 8 bases line up with TRBD1. J lost 3 bases, V lost 3 bases, and 6 bases had no gene match. The CDR3 sequence is 15 residues long. CDR1 and CDR2 (germline): SGDLS, YYNGEE. CDR3 region: CASSGYRGETDTQYF. Here the CDR3 DNA reads TGTGCCAGCAGCGGTTACAGGGGGGAAACAGATACGCAGTATTTT.

The CDR3 DNA reads as TGCAGCGTTGAACCCCTTGGTGAGACCCAGTACTTC. Protein sequence: CSVEPLGETQYF. The chain is built from TRBV29-1 and TRBJ2-5; D call uncertain. The V end was cut by 2 bases, the J end by 5 bases, with 9 bases between. The CDR3 has 12 amino acids. Germline V gene lookup returns CDR1 SQVTM and CDR2 ANQGSEA.

This clone was detected a few times. The rearrangement uses TRBV5-8 and TRBJ1-2; D uncertain. CDR3 length: 15 residues. V lost 4 bases and J lost 3, with 16 bases in between. Germline V CDR1 and CDR2: SGHTS, YDEGEE. The CDR3 is CASSIDLGRDYGYTF. CDR3 nucleotide sequence: TGTGCCAGCAGCATCGACCTAGGTCGCGACTATGGCTACACCTTC.

V is TRBV5-1 and J is TRBJ2-7, with 8 positions matching TRBD1. CDR1 is SGHRS and CDR2 is YFSETQ in the germline V gene. Trimming cost V 4 bases and J 6 bases; bases outside gene matches: 15. The CDR3 is made up of 16 amino acids. CDR3 sequence (DNA): TGCGCCAGCAGCCCTTCCCAGGGGGCGGTAGCTGGCGAGCAGTACTTC. Residues: CASSPSQGAVAGEQYF.

This clone was seen once. This chain connects TRBV15 to TRBJ2-5; D is unclear. In germline, CDR1 is LNHNV, CDR2 YYDKDF (reference sequence). V lost 0 bases to trimming and J lost 5 bases, with 13 bases between them. The CDR3 is 15 residues long. The CDR3: CATSRDSGPHETQYF. CDR3 sequence (DNA): TGTGCCACCAGCAGAGATTCCGGGCCTCACGAGACCCAGTACTTC.

In this sample, this clone turned up once. The genes are TRBV19 and TRBJ1-4; D is uncertain. V gave up 2 bases and J gave up 2 bases, with 6 bases separating them. This CDR3 region has 14 residues. CDR1 and CDR2 (germline): LNHDA, SQIVND (reference sequence). The CDR3 reads CASSIKPTNEKLFF. CDR3 in DNA: TGTGCCAGTAGTATAAAGCCTACTAATGAAAAACTGTTTTTT.